This T cell receptor beta chain was observed in a study of identical twins. In TCRdb, the 5' RACE reads were re-called with MiXCR into one record per CDR3 protein. Counted here are fewer than 900,000 distinct CDR3 sequences, 18% occurring once; the ten biggest clones make up roughly 14%. The CDR3 length is 18 residues. Study-wide points: Potential partial confounding of zero-insertion analyses by invariant MAIT and iNKT cells was noted.

A word on this clonotype: The antigen is not known.

This sample also belongs to another study, concerning T cells expressing NK-cell markers. From that second work: Sorted CD3+CD56-NKG2C+, CD3+CD56+NKG2C+ and CD3+CD56+NKG2C- T cells supplied the TCR beta repertoires. Among the eight sequenced donors, seven tested HCMV-seropositive and one tested seronegative. The same clonotypes also predominated in the CD3+CD56-NKG2C+ fraction of a few donors.

The specimen was PBMCs. V is TRBV21-1 and J is TRBJ2-7; TRBD2 is the table's D call and was not checked against the DNA. TRBV21-1 is a recognized pseudogene. This sequence was found in a woman under 30 in good health. The CDR3: CASSKTGTVYFPTYEQYF. DNA of the CDR3: TGTGCCAGCAGCAAAACCGGGACTGTTTATTTTCCTACCTACGAGCAGTACTTC.